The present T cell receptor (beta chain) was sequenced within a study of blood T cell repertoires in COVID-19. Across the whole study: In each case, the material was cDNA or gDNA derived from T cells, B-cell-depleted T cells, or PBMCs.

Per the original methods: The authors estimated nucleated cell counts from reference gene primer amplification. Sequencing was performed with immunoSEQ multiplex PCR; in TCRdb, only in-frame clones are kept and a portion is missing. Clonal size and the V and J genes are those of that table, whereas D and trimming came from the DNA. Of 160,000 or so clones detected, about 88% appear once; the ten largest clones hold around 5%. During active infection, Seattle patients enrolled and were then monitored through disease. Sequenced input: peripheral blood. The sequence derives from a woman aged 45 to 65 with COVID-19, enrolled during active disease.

This CDR3 reads CATGVWNEQFF. CDR3 coding DNA: TGTGCCACAGGGGTGTGGAATGAGCAGTTCTTC. The chain has TRBV19 and TRBJ2-1, with D maybe TRBD1 (6 bases). The CDR3 consists of 11 residues. The germline CDR1 and CDR2 sequences are LNHDA and SQIVND (reference sequence). V was clipped by 10 bases and J by 7 bases, with 11 bases between them.